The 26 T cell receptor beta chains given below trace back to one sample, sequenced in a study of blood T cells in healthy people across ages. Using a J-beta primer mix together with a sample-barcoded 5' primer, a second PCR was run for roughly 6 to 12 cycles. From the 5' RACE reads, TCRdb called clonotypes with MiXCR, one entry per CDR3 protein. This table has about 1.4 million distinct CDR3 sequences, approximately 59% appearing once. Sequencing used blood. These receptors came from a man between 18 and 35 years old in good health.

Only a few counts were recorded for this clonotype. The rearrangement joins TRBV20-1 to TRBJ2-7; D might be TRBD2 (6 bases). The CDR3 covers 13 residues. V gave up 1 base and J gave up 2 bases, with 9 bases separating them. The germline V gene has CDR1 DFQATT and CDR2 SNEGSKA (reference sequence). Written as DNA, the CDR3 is TGCAGTGCTAGAGGGGACTCCCCCTACGAGCAGTACTTC. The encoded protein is CSARGDSPYEQYF.

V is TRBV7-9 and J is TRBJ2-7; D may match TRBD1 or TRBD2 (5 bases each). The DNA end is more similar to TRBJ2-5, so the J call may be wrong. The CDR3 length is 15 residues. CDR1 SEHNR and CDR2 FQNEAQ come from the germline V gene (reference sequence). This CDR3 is CASSFPTRGQKTQYF. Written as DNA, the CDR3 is TGTGCCAGCAGCTTCCCTACTAGGGGTCAAAAGACCCAGTACTTC.

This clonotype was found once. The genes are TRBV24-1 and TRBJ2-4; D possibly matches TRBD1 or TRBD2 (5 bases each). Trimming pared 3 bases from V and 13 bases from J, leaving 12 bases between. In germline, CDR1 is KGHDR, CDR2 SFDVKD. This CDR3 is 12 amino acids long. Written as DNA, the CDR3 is TGTGCCACCAGTGATCCGAGGGGTGAGCAGTACTTC. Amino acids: CATSDPRGEQYF.

The CDR3 DNA reads as TGTGCCGTCACGGAGCGGAGCACAGATACGCAGTATTTT. It encodes CAVTERSTDTQYF. The V and J genes are TRBV10-3 and TRBJ2-3; TRBD2 might be the D (5 bases). The CDR3 extends over 13 amino acids. Trimming stripped 11 bases from V and 0 bases from J, with 12 bases between. Germline V gene lookup returns CDR1 ENHRY and CDR2 SYGVKD.

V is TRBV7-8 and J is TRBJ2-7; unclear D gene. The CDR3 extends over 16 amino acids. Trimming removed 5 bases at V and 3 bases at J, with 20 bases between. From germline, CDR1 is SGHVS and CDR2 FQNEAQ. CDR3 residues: CASSDRAFTENYEQYF. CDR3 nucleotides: TGTGCCAGCAGCGATAGAGCCTTCACAGAAAACTACGAGCAGTACTTC.

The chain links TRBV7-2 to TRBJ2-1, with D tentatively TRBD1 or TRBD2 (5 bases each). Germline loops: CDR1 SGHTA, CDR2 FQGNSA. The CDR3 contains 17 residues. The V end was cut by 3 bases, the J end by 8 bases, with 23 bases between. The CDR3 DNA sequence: TGTGCCAGCAGCTTGCCCCCAGGCGGAGGTATGGGGGATGAGCAGTTCTTC. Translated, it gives CASSLPPGGGMGDEQFF.

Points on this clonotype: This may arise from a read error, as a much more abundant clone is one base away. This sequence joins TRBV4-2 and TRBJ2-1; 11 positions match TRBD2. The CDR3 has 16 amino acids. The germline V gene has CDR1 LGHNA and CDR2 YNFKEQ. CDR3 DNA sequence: TGTGCCGGCAGCCAATCGACTAGCGGGGAAGGGAATGAGCAGTTCTTC. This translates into CAGSQSTSGEGNEQFF.

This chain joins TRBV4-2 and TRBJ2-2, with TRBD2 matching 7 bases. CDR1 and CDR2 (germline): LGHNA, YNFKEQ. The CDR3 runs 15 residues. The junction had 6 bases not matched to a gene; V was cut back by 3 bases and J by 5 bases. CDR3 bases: TGTGCCAGCAGCCATGAAGCGGGAAGTACCGGGGAGCTGTTTTTT. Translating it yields CASSHEAGSTGELFF.

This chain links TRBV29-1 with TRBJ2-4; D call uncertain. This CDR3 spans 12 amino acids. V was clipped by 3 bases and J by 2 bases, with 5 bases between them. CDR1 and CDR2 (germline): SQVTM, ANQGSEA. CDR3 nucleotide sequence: TGCAGCGTTGAGGGATCCAAAAACATTCAGTACTTC. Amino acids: CSVEGSKNIQYF. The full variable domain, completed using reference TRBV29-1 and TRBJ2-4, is SAVISQKPSRDICQRGTSLTIQCQVDSQVTMMFWYRQQPGQSLTLIATANQGSEATYESGFVIDKFPISRPNLTFSTLTVSNMSPEDSSIYLCSVEGSKNIQYFGAGTRLSVL.

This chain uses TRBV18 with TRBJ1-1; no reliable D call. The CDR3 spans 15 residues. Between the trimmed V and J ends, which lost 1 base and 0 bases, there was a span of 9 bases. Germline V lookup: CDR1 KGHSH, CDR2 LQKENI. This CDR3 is CASSPRPDMNTEAFF. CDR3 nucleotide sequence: TGTGCCAGCTCACCACGTCCGGATATGAACACTGAAGCTTTCTTT.

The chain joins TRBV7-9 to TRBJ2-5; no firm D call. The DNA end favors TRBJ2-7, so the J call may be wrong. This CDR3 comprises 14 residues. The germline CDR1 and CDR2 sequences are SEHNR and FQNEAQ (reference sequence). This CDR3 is CASSFQRHGDEQYF. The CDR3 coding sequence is TGTGCCAGCAGCTTCCAAAGACATGGAGACGAGCAGTACTTC.

The CDR3 sequence is CASSPPRGSSTDTQYF. CDR3 bases: TGCGCCAGCAGCCCCCCCCGGGGGTCAAGCACAGATACGCAGTATTTT. The genes are TRBV4-1 and TRBJ2-3; a weak D match, TRBD2 (6 bases). The V gene lost 4 bases and the J gene lost 0 bases, with 14 bases spanning the gap. The germline CDR1 and CDR2 sequences are MGHRA and YSYEKL. CDR3 length: 16 amino acids.

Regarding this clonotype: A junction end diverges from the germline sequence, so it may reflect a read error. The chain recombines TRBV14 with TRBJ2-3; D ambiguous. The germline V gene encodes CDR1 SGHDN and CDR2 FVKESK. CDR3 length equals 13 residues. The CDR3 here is CASSQDWADTLYF. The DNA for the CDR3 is TGTGCCAGCAGCCAAGATTGGGCAGATACGCTGTATTTT.

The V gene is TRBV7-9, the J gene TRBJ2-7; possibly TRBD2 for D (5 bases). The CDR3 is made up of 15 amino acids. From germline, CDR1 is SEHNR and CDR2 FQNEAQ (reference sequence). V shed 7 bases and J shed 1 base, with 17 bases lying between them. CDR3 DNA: TGTGCCAGCAACACGGACCCTGGAGGATCCTACGAGCAGTACTTC. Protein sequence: CASNTDPGGSYEQYF. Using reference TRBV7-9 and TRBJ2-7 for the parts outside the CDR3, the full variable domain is DTGVSQNPRHKITKRGQNVTFRCDPISEHNRLYWYRQTLGQGPEFLTYFQNEAQLEKSRLLSDRFSAERPKGSFSTLEIQRTEQGDSAMYLCASNTDPGGSYEQYFGPGTRLTVT.

CDR3 DNA sequence: TGCAGTGCCGACCGTCTGGGCGTAAGGGTAGAGACCCAGTACTTC. Its translation is CSADRLGVRVETQYF. The chain uses TRBV20-1 and TRBJ2-5; D not resolved. Germline assignment: CDR1 DFQATT and CDR2 SNEGSKA (reference sequence). The germline V and J ends were trimmed by 6 bases and 4 bases, with 21 bases remaining between them. CDR3 size: 15 residues.

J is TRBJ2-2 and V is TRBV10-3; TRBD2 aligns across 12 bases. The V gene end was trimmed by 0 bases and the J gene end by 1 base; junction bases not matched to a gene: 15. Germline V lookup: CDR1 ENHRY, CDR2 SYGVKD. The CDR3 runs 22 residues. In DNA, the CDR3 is TGTGCCATCAGTGAGTCGAGGGGGACTAGCGGGCGTCTGGATAAGAACACCGGGGAGCTGTTTTTT. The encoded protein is CAISESRGTSGRLDKNTGELFF.

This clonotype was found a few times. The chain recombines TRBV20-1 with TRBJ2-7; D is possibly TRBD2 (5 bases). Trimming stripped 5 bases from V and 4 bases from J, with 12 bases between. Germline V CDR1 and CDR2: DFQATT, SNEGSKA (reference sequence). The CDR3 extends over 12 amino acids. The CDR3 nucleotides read TGCAGTGCTTTTGGGAGTCTGTACGAGCAGTACTTC. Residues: CSAFGSLYEQYF.

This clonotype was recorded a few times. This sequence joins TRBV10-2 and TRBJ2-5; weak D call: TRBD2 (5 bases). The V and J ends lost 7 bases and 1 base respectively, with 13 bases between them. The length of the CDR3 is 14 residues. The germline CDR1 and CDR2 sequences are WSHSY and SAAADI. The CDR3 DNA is TGCGCCAGCAATCGCCGGGGTTTCCAAGAGACCCAGTACTTC. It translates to CASNRRGFQETQYF.

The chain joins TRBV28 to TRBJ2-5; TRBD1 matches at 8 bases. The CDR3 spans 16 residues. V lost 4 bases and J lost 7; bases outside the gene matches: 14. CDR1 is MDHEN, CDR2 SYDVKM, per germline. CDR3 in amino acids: CASSSAPGQGTRTQYF. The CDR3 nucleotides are TGTGCCAGCAGTTCCGCCCCAGGACAGGGTACCCGGACCCAGTACTTC.

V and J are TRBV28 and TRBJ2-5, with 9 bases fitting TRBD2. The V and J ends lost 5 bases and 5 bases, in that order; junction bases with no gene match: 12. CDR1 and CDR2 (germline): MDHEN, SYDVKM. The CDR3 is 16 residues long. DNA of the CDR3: TGTGCCAGCAGTAAACTGGCGGGAGGGCCGGGGGAGACCCAGTACTTC. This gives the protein CASSKLAGGPGETQYF.

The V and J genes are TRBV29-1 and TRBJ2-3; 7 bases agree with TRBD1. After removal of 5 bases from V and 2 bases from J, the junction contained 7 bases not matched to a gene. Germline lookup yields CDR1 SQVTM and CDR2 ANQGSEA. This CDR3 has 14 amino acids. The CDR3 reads CSVSPTGYTDTQYF. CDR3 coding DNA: TGCAGCGTTTCCCCGACAGGGTACACAGATACGCAGTATTTT.

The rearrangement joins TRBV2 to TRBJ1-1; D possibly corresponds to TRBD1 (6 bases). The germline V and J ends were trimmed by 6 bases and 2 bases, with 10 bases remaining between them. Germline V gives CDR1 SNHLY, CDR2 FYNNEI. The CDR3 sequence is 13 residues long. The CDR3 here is CASRWDTNTEAFF. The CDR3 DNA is TGTGCCAGCAGGTGGGACACTAACACTGAAGCTTTCTTT.

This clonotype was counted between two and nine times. The CDR3 DNA follows: TGCAGTGCTAGAGATATCTCTGGCTACACCTTC. Encoded protein: CSARDISGYTF. The chain couples TRBV20-1 to TRBJ1-2; D unresolved. CDR1 and CDR2 from the germline V gene are DFQATT and SNEGSKA (reference sequence). The CDR3 is made up of 11 amino acids. Trimming left V 0 bases short and J 7 bases short, with 6 bases between.

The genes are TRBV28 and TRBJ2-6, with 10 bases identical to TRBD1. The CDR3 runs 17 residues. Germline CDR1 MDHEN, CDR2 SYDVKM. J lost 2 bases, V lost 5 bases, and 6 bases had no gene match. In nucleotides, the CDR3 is TGTGCCAGCAGTGACCGGGACAGGGGAACTGGGGCCAACGTCCTGACTTTC. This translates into CASSDRDRGTGANVLTF.

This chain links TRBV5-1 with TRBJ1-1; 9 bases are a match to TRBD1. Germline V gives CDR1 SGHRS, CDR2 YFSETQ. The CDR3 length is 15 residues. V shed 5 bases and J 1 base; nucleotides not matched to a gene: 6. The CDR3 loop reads CASRSGQGQNTEAFF. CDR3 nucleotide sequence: TGCGCCAGCAGATCCGGACAGGGGCAGAACACTGAAGCTTTCTTT.

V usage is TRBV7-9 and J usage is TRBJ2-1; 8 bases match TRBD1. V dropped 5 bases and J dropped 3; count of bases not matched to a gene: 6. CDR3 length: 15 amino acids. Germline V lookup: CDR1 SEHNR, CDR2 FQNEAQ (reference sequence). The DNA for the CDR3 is TGTGCCAGCAGCGAAGGGACAGGCAACTACAATGAGCAGTTCTTC. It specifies CASSEGTGNYNEQFF. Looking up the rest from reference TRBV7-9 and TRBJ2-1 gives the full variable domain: DTGVSQNPRHKITKRGQNVTFRCDPISEHNRLYWYRQTLGQGPEFLTYFQNEAQLEKSRLLSDRFSAERPKGSFSTLEIQRTEQGDSAMYLCASSEGTGNYNEQFFGPGTRLTVL.